The T cell receptor beta chain under discussion was sequenced for a study of T-cell reconstitution after alpha-beta-depleted transplantation in children. Trimming took 8 bases from V and 0 from J, leaving 10 bases between them. CDR1 and CDR2 (germline): SEHNR, FQNEAQ (reference sequence). This CDR3 is 13 amino acids long. TCRbeta library preparation incorporated unique molecular identifiers. TCRdb used MiXCR to reprocess the PCR reads, holding one entry per CDR3 protein. The sample lists 100,000 or so distinct CDR3 sequences; roughly an eighth were seen once. Only a few counts were recorded for this clonotype.

The chain recombines TRBV7-9 with TRBJ1-2, with TRBD1 as a possible D gene (5 bases). The sequence was obtained from a human donor who donated a stem cell graft to a child with inherited bone marrow failure. The sequencing here drew on PBMCs from the stem cell graft donor, taken from the stem cell graft. The CDR3 region is CASGPGANYGYTF. The CDR3, as DNA: TGTGCCAGCGGACCGGGGGCTAACTATGGCTACACCTTC.